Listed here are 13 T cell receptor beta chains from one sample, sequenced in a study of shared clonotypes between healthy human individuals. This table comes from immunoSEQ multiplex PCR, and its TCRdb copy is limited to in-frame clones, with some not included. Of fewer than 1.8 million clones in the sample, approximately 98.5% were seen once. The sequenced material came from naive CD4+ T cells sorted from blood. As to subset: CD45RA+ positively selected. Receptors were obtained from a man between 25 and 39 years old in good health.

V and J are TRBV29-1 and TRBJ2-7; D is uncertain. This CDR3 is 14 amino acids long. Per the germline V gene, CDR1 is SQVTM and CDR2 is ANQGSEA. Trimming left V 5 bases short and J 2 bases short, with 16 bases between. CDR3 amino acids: CSVPWLWAPYEQYF. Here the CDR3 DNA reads TGCAGCGTTCCCTGGTTGTGGGCCCCCTACGAGCAGTACTTC.

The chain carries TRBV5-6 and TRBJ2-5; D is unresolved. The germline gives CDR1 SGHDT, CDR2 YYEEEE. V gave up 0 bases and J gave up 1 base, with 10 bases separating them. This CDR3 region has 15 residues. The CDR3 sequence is CASSLARTAQETQYF. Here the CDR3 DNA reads TGTGCCAGCAGCTTGGCTAGGACGGCCCAAGAGACCCAGTACTTC. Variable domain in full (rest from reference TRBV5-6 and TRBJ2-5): DAGVTQSPTHLIKTRGQQVTLRCSPKSGHDTVSWYQQALGQGPQFIFQYYEEEERQRGNFPDRFSGHQFPNYSSELNVNALLLGDSALYLCASSLARTAQETQYFGPGTRLLVL.

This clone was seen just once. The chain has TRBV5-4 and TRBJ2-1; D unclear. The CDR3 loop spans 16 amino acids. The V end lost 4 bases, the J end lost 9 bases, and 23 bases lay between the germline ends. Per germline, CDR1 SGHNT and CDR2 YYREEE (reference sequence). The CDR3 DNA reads TGTGCCAGCAGCGGGTTCGTCCTTGGCCGGGCCGGTGAGCAGTTCTTC. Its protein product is CASSGFVLGRAGEQFF.

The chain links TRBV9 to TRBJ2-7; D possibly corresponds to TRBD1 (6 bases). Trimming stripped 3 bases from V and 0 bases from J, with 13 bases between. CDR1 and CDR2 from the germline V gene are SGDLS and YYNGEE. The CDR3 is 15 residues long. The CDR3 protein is CASSALGGSSYEQYF. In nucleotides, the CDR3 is TGTGCCAGCAGCGCATTAGGGGGAAGCTCCTACGAGCAGTACTTC.

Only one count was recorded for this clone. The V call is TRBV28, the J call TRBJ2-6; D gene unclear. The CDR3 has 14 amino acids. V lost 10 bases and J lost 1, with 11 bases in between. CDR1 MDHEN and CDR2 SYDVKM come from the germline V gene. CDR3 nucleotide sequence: TGTGCCACCTCCGGGCGGTCTGGGGCCAACGTCCTGACTTTC. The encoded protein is CATSGRSGANVLTF.

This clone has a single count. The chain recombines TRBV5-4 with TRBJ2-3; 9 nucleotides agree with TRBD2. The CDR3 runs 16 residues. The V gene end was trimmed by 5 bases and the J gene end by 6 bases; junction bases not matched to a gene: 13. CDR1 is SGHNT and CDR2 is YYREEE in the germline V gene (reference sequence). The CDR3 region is CASSRTAGGREDTQYF. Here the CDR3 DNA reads TGTGCCAGCAGTCGTACAGCGGGAGGACGAGAGGATACGCAGTATTTT.

The CDR3 DNA is TGTGCCATCAGTGAGACTTGGGAGACCCAGTACTTC. Translating it yields CAISETWETQYF. V and J are TRBV10-3 and TRBJ2-5; unclear D gene. Germline CDR1 reads ENHRY; CDR2 reads SYGVKD. The CDR3 covers 12 residues. V lost 2 bases to trimming and J lost 5 bases, with 6 bases between them.

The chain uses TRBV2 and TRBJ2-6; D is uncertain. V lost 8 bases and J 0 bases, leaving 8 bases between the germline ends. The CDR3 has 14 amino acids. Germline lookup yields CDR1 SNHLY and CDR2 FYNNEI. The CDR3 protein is CASGRDSGANVLTF. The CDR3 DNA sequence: TGTGCCAGCGGTAGGGACTCTGGGGCCAACGTCCTGACTTTC.

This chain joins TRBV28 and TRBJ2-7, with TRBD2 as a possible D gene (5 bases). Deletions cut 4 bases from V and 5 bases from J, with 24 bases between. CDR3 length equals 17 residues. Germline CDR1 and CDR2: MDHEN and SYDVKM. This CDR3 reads CASSSLRPRTGMDEQYF. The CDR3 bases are TGTGCCAGCAGTTCACTCAGACCCCGGACTGGAATGGACGAGCAGTACTTC.

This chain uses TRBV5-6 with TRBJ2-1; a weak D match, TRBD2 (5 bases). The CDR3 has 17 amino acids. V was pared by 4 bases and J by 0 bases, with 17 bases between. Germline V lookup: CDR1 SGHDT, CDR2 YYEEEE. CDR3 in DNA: TGTGCCAGCAGCACCGCGGTCGGGGTGATCTCCTACAATGAGCAGTTCTTC. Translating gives CASSTAVGVISYNEQFF.

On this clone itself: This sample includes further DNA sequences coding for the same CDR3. The CDR3 is CASSSNRGRNEQFF. DNA for the CDR3: TGTGCCAGCAGCTCTAACAGGGGGCGAAATGAGCAGTTCTTC. The rearrangement joins TRBV11-2 to TRBJ2-1; 9 bases are shared with TRBD1. Trimming cost V 4 bases and J 7 bases; bases outside gene matches: 5. Germline V gene sequence: CDR1 SGHAT, CDR2 FQNNGV. This CDR3 is built from 14 residues.

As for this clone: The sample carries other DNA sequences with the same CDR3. This CDR3 reads CASSPGGSSYNEQFF. The CDR3 DNA sequence: TGTGCCAGCTCACCAGGCGGGAGCTCCTACAATGAGCAGTTCTTC. V usage is TRBV18 and J usage is TRBJ2-1; TRBD2 aligns across 7 bases. The CDR3 totals 15 residues. Per germline, CDR1 KGHSH and CDR2 LQKENI. The V segment lost 2 bases and the J segment 0 bases; nucleotides outside the gene matches: 1.

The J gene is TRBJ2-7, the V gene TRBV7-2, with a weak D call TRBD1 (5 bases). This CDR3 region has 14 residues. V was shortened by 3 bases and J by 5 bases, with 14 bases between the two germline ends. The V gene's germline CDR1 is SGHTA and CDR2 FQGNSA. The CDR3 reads CASSFRAGIHEQYF. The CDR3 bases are TGTGCCAGCAGCTTTAGGGCAGGGATCCACGAGCAGTACTTC. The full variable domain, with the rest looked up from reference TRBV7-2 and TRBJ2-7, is GAGVSQSPSNKVTEKGKDVELRCDPISGHTALYWYRQSLGQGLEFLIYFQGNSAPDKSGLPSDRFSAERTGGSVSTLTIQRTQQEDSAVYLCASSFRAGIHEQYFGPGTRLTVT.